This T cell receptor beta chain was sequenced during a study of shared clonotypes between healthy human individuals (dated by TCRdb to 2020 to 2022). With regard to the full study: Two women and three men aged 18 to 49 years were included in the cohort. Blood TCR repertoires of five healthy adults were deeply sequenced to estimate repertoire size and the extent of clonotype sharing between individuals. Different laboratories and diverse techniques were used to prepare libraries and sequence TCR repertoires, to increase sequencing depth and limit assay-specific biases. Leukapheresis yielded between about 0.94 and 8.9 billion PBMCs per donor.

Study-level results and caveats: Sampling was restricted to blood, and TCR repertoires in tissues likely differ from the TCR repertoires found in blood. The genetic and exposure-history diversity represented was limited by the small number of donors. Pairwise subsampling led to the expectation that sequencing depth would affect the degree of clonotype sharing among donors.

The donors were healthy, HIV-negative adults with no recently reported acute infections or vaccinations. Every donor was a Caucasian adult living in Nashville, Tennessee, USA. In the unsorted samples, 70 million to 95 million PBMCs were counted, and genomic DNA was extracted using the QIAamp DNA Blood Mini kit. Blood was collected by leukapheresis, and PBMCs were isolated by Ficoll-Histopaque density gradient centrifugation and then cryopreserved in liquid nitrogen vapor phase. Including cysteine and phenylalanine, the CDR3 has 15 amino acids. The CDR3 DNA has 45 bases and is translated from base 1. CDR1 SGHVS and CDR2 FQNEAQ are derived from the germline V gene. The junction carries 11 bases between V and J, which are trimmed by 3 bases and 3 bases respectively. This clone occurred many times. Its antigen remains unidentified. Base qualities are not provided; no much larger clone lies one nucleotide away.

Using the deep immunoSEQ assay, multiplex PCR amplified TCR CDR3 regions from genomic DNA. Genomic DNA extracted from each cell subset was distributed evenly over all wells of several immunoSEQ 96-well plates, and each plate served as one replicate. For unsorted PBMC, approximately 310 ng genomic DNA, equal to approximately 30,000 T cell genomes, was loaded into each replicate PCR. Ten immunoSEQ deep assay plates were used to sequence the unsorted PBMC genomic DNA. The purified libraries were quantified using a Qubit 3.0 fluorometer, sized with a Bioanalyzer 2100, and then quantified again using the KAPA Library Quantification kit. A separate single-read 150-cycle Illumina NextSeq 550 flow cell was used to sequence each immunoSEQ 96-well plate. Regarding the original processing steps: The immunoSEQ output contained only junctional sequences without quality scores, so filtering could not match that applied to full-length reads. Sequences were annotated with PyIR, a Python wrapper for IgBLAST v1.9, and V/J genes and CDR3 were assigned using IMGT germline references. Reads were removed for weak V/J assignments (E-value above 1e-6), missing CDR3, stop codons, out-of-frame junctions, or ambiguous translated residues. V3J clonotypes were defined as sequences sharing an identical inferred V gene, J gene, and CDR3 amino acid sequence. To compute the percentage overlap between repertoires, the number of shared unique clonotypes was divided by the size of the smaller repertoire. RTK rarefaction, the Chao1 estimator, and Recon v2.1 estimates of unobserved clonotypes were used to assess repertoire richness. Entries here come from immuneACCESS through TCRdb and include only in-frame sequences with V and J called. Some clones fail to appear in such tables; in the studies checked, an unresolved V gene covers under half of the shortfall, and the cause of the remainder is unknown. D and trimming were read from the DNA, whereas the V and J calls and clone size are those reported in that table. For this sample there are about half a million clones; 65% to 85% appear just once. The top ten hold roughly 13% of the sample.

The sequence joins TRBV7-8 to TRBJ2-2; possibly the D gene is TRBD2, per 6 matching bases. Material for sequencing was PBMCs. The sequence derives from a woman in her 40s in good health. Some clones in this sample may be carry-over from other donors' samples. DNA sequence: TGTGCCAGCAGCTTGGTTATAGCGGACACCGGGGAGCTGTTTTTT. It translates as CASSLVIADTGELFF.